Below are 16 T cell receptor beta chains sequenced from a single sample in a study of T cell changes during pregnancy in multiple sclerosis. Clones were read by immunoSEQ multiplex PCR, and TCRdb kept only the in-frame ones, dropping some. This repertoire shows roughly 100,000 clones, approximately 90% found once; its top ten account for approximately 0.76%. The sample was peripheral blood, taken in the second trimester of pregnancy. The receptor set was obtained from a female donor in good health, enrolled as a control in a pregnancy study.

The V gene is TRBV28, the J gene TRBJ2-7, with TRBD1 matching 7 bases. V lost 2 bases to trimming and J lost 3 bases; unmatched junction nucleotides: 10. This CDR3 is built from 16 residues. Germline loops: CDR1 MDHEN, CDR2 SYDVKM. The CDR3 nucleotides read TGTGCCAGCAGTTTAGGGACAGCTCAGGATATCTACGAGCAGTACTTC. Translated, it gives CASSLGTAQDIYEQYF.

This clone has just one count. The chain links TRBV5-6 to TRBJ2-7; 7 bases agree with TRBD2. The CDR3 is 16 residues long. J lost 1 base, V lost 0 bases, and 7 bases had no gene match. Looked up from germline, CDR1 is SGHDT and CDR2 is YYEEEE. The CDR3 DNA is TGTGCCAGCAGCTTGGTAGGGGCGGGAGCGTCCTACGAGCAGTACTTC. Amino acids: CASSLVGAGASYEQYF.

This sequence joins TRBV18 and TRBJ2-3; weak D call: TRBD1 (5 bases). The germline gives CDR1 KGHSH, CDR2 LQKENI. Trimming took off 2 bases at V and 3 bases at J, with 6 bases between the two ends. The CDR3 is 13 residues long. The CDR3 DNA reads TGTGCCAGCTCACCAACAGGTACAGATACGCAGTATTTT. It translates to CASSPTGTDTQYF.

The genes are TRBV5-1 and TRBJ1-1; 9 bases match TRBD1. The CDR3 is 16 residues long. The germline V gene encodes CDR1 SGHRS and CDR2 YFSETQ. With V trimmed by 0 bases and J by 4 bases, 7 bases remained unmatched. This CDR3 is CASSLAPQGAGTEAFF. CDR3 bases: TGCGCCAGCAGCTTGGCCCCACAGGGGGCCGGCACTGAAGCTTTCTTT.

V and J are TRBV7-6 and TRBJ2-2; no firm D call. The germline V and J ends were trimmed by 5 bases and 8 bases, with 12 bases remaining between them. The CDR3 is 13 residues long. From germline, CDR1 is SGHVS and CDR2 FNYEAQ. CDR3 residues: CASSPVAVGELFF. The CDR3 DNA sequence: TGTGCCAGCAGCCCTGTTGCGGTTGGGGAGCTGTTTTTT.

The rearrangement links TRBV5-4 to TRBJ2-1; D is unresolved. The CDR3 extends over 14 amino acids. V lost 2 bases to trimming and J lost 5 bases, with 11 bases between them. The germline V gene has CDR1 SGHNT and CDR2 YYREEE (reference sequence). The CDR3 DNA reads as TGTGCCAGCAGCTTAGGCGGCGTCGACAATGAGCAGTTCTTC. As protein: CASSLGGVDNEQFF.

The DNA of the CDR3 is TGTGCCAGCAGCTCCCTCGGGGGACAGGATTTGTTAAATACTGAAGCTTTCTTT. It is translated as CASSSLGGQDLLNTEAFF. The chain employs TRBV7-9 and TRBJ1-1; 8 bases are a match to TRBD1. The germline V gene encodes CDR1 SEHNR and CDR2 FQNEAQ (reference sequence). Trimming took 4 bases from V and 5 from J; bases not matched to a gene: 18. The CDR3 length is 18 residues.

This rearrangement joins TRBV6-5 to TRBJ2-3; 10 bases are shared with TRBD2. CDR3 length: 16 residues. Germline CDR1 reads MNHEY; CDR2 reads SVGAGI. Trimming took 2 bases from V and 3 from J; bases not matched to a gene: 5. The CDR3 is CASSYVAGGGTDTQYF. In DNA form, the CDR3 reads TGTGCCAGCAGTTACGTAGCGGGGGGTGGAACAGATACGCAGTATTTT.

The CDR3 sequence is CASIRGSTDTQYF. The DNA of the CDR3 is TGTGCCAGCATCCGGGGTAGCACAGATACGCAGTATTTT. The gene calls are TRBV2 and TRBJ2-3; TRBD2 is a possible D gene (5 bases). V was cut by 7 bases and J by 0 bases, with 8 bases left in between. The CDR3 totals 13 residues. CDR1 and CDR2 (germline): SNHLY, FYNNEI.

This clone appeared a single time. The chain combines TRBV19 with TRBJ1-5, with 10 bases identical to TRBD1. Trimming at V came to 0 bases and at J to 5 bases, leaving 7 bases not matched to a gene. CDR1 and CDR2 (germline): LNHDA, SQIVND (reference sequence). The CDR3 is 17 residues long. CDR3 sequence reads: CASSIDFGTGAHQPQHF. The CDR3 region has the DNA TGTGCCAGTAGTATAGATTTCGGGACAGGGGCGCATCAGCCCCAGCATTTT.

This clone turned up a few times. The chain couples TRBV18 to TRBJ1-1; D is possibly TRBD1 (5 bases). CDR1 and CDR2 (germline): KGHSH, LQKENI. The length of the CDR3 is 16 residues. Trimming cost V 6 bases and J 0 bases, with 17 bases left between them. The CDR3: CASSPKASGMNTEAFF. CDR3 DNA sequence: TGTGCCAGCTCCCCAAAGGCGTCAGGGATGAACACTGAAGCTTTCTTT.

The gene calls are TRBV28 and TRBJ1-4, with unresolved D. This CDR3 comprises 15 residues. In germline, CDR1 is MDHEN, CDR2 SYDVKM. Trimming cost V 5 bases and J 4 bases, with 14 bases left between them. The CDR3 nucleotides are TGTGCCAGCAGTCCCTCGGGGTGGGGTAATGAAAAACTGTTTTTT. Protein sequence: CASSPSGWGNEKLFF.

The chain recombines TRBV6-5 with TRBJ2-3; D not certain. Per the germline V gene, CDR1 is MNHEY and CDR2 is SVGAGI. V was cut by 2 bases and J by 1 base, with 7 bases left in between. The CDR3 extends over 14 amino acids. Written as DNA, the CDR3 is TGTGCCAGCAGTTACCAACTTGGCACAGATACGCAGTATTTT. Translating it yields CASSYQLGTDTQYF.

The DNA of the CDR3 is TGTGCCAGCAGTTTATCAGGTACACCATACGAGCAGTACTTC. Amino acids: CASSLSGTPYEQYF. The chain carries TRBV28 and TRBJ2-7; D is unresolved. This CDR3 is built from 14 residues. From germline, CDR1 is MDHEN and CDR2 SYDVKM. V was cut by 1 base and J by 4 bases, with 11 bases left in between.

This sequence joins TRBV21-1 and TRBJ1-2. TRBV21-1 constitutes a pseudogene. The CDR3 length is 16 residues. The CDR3 is CASTKLGGRANYGYTF. CDR3 DNA sequence: TGTGCCAGCACCAAGTTGGGGGGTAGGGCTAACTATGGCTACACCTTC.

This clone has a single count. The V call is TRBV19, the J call TRBJ2-7, with 11 bases lining up with TRBD2. The trim removed 5 bases at V and 5 bases at J, leaving 14 bases unmatched. The CDR3 covers 17 residues. Looked up from germline, CDR1 is LNHDA and CDR2 is SQIVND (reference sequence). The chain's CDR3 is CASSWDSGGAEVNEQYF. CDR3 nucleotides: TGTGCCAGTAGTTGGGATAGCGGGGGGGCCGAAGTCAACGAGCAGTACTTC.